The source of this TCR beta chain is a study of shared clonotypes between healthy human individuals. CDR1 SGHRS and CDR2 YFSETQ come from the germline V gene. With 0 bases clipped from V and 6 bases from J, the junction kept 7 bases outside the gene matches. This CDR3 is built from 15 residues. Approximately 28,000 T cell genomes (about 0.3 ug DNA) went into each PBMC replicate. Profiled with immunoSEQ multiplex PCR; TCRdb holds only in-frame clones, not every one. The profile shows about 510,000 clones, 79% of them singletons. This clone has a single count. V gene TRBV5-1 combines with J gene TRBJ1-1; 8 nucleotides align to TRBD1. The source material was PBMCs. The source is a middle-aged woman in good health. Some clones in this sample may be carry-over from other donors' samples. CDR3 DNA sequence: TGCGCCAGCAGCTTGGAGTACCAGGGGGCGGCTGAAGCTTTCTTT. This gives the protein CASSLEYQGAAEAFF.